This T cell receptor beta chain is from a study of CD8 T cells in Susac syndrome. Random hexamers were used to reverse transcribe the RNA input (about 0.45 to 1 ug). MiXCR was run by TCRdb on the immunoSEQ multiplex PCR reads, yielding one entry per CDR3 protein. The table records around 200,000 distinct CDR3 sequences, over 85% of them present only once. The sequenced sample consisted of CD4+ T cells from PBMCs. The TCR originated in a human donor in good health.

The CDR3 is CASSFPLAGGTDTQYF. As DNA, the CDR3 is TGTGCCAGCAGTTTCCCACTAGCGGGAGGGACAGATACGCAGTATTTT. This chain joins TRBV5-4 and TRBJ2-3; 13 bases are a match to TRBD2. The length of the CDR3 is 16 residues. V shed 5 bases, J shed 3 bases, and the junction held 6 bases outside the gene matches. CDR1 is SGHNT, CDR2 YYREEE, per germline (reference sequence). Supplemented by reference TRBV5-4 and TRBJ2-3, the full variable domain reads ETGVTQSPTHLIKTRGQQVTLRCSSQSGHNTVSWYQQALGQGPQFIFQYYREEENGRGNFPPRFSGLQFPNYSSELNVNALELDDSALYLCASSFPLAGGTDTQYFGPGTRLTVL.